This paragraph reports one TCR beta chain. Its antigen is not known. This sample stems from a study of shared clonotypes between healthy human individuals. All of the donors resided in Nashville, Tennessee, and each was a Caucasian adult. Study conclusions and caveats: Non-shared clonotypes were found to have lower generation probabilities than the clonotypes that were shared by all four of the sorted-subset donors.

Per germline, CDR1 LNHNV and CDR2 YYDKDF (reference sequence). The V end lost 1 base, the J end lost 4 bases, and 6 bases lay between the germline ends. CDR3 size: 13 residues. Assay used: immunoSEQ multiplex PCR; TCRdb lists only in-frame clones, some missing. The data show about 2.3 million clones, over 85% seen once. The chain is built from TRBV15 and TRBJ2-3, with D uncertain. Sequenced: naive CD4+ T cells from PBMCs. Regarding subset: CD45RA+ positively selected. The receptor was derived from a man aged 18 to 35 in good health. Some clones in this sample may be carry-over from other donors' samples. The CDR3 coding sequence is TGTGCCACCAGCAGAGTCGGTCCAGATACGCAGTATTTT. Its protein is CATSRVGPDTQYF.